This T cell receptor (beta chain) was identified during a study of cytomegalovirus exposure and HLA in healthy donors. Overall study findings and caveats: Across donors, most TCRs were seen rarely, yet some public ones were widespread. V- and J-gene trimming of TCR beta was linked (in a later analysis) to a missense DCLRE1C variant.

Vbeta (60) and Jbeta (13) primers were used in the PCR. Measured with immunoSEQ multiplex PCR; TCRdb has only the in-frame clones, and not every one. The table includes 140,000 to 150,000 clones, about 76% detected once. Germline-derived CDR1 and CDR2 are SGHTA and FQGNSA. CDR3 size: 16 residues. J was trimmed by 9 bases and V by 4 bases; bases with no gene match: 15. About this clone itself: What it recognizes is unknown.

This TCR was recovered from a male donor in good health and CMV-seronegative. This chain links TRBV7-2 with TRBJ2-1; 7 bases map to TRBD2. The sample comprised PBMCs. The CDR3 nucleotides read TGTGCCAGCAGCTCACGGATCCGGACATCGGGAGGTGAGCAGTTCTTC. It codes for CASSSRIRTSGGEQFF.